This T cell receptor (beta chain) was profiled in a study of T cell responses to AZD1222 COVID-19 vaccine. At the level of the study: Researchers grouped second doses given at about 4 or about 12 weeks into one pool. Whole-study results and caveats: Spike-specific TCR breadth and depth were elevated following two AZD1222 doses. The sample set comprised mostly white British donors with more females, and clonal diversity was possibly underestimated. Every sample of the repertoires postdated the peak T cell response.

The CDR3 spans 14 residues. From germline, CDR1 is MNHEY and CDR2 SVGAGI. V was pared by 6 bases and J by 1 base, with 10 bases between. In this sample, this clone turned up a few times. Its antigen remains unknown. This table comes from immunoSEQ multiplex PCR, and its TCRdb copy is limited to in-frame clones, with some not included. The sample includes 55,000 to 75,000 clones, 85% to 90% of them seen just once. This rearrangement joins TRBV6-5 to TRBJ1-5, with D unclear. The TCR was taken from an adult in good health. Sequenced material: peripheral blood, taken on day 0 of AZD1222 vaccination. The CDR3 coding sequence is TGTGCCAGCAGCCCGAGGAGGAGCAATCAGCCCCAGCATTTT. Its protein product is CASSPRRSNQPQHF.